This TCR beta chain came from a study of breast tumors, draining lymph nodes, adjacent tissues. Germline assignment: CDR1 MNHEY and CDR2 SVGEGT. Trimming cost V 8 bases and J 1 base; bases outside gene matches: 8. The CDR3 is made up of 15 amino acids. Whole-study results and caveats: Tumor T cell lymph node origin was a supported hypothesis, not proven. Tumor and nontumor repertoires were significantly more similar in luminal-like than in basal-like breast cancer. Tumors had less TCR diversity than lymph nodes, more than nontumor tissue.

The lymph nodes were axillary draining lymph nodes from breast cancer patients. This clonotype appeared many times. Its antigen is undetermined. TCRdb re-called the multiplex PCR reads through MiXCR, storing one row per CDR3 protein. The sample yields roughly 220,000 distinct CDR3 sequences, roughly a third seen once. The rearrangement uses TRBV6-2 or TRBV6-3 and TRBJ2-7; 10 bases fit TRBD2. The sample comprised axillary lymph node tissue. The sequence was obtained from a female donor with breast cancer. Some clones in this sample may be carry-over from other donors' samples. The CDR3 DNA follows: TGTGCCAGCCGAACCCCTAGCGGGAGTTCCTACGAGCAGTACTTC. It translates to CASRTPSGSSYEQYF.